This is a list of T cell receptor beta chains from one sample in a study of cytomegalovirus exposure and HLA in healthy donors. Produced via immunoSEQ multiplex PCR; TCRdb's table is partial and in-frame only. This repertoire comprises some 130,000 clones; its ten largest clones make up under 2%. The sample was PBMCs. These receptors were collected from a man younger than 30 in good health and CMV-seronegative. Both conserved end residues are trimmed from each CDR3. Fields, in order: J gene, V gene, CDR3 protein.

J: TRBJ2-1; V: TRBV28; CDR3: ASSETNEQF
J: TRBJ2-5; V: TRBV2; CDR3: ASRGPVETQY
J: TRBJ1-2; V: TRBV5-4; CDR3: ASSRDSNYGYT
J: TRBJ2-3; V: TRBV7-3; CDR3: ASSYSRDRADTQY
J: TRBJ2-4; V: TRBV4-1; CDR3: ASSQGIGTKNIQY
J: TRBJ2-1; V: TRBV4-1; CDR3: ASSHPKTGQF
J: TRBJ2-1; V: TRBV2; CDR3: ASRGLGQGGGEQF
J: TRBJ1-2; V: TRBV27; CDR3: ASREDRGHFYGYT
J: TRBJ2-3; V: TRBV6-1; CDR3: ASSDPGTDTQY
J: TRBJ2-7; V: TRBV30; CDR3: AWSVRGSGEQY
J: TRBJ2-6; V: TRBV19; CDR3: AGGQGASGANVLT
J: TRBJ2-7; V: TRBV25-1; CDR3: ASTRAPYEQY
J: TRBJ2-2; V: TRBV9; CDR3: ASSPRNTGELF
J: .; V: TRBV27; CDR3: ASSTTGASYEQY
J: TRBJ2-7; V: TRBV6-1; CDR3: ASSALAGEIYEQY
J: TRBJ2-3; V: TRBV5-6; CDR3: ASSEDRDFTDTQY
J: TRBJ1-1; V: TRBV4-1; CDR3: ASSQDARALEAF
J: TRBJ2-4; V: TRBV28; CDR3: ASSHDLTEIHPKNIQY